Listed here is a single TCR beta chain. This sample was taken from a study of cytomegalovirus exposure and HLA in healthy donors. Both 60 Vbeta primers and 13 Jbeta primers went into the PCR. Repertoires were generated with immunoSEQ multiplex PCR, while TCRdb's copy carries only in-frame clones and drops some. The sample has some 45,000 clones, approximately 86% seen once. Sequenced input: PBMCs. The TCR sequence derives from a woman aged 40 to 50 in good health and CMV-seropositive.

The CDR3 sequence is CASRTRTSGGTDTQYF. DNA for the CDR3: TGTGCCAGCAGGACCCGGACTAGCGGAGGCACAGATACGCAGTATTTT. V is TRBV2 and J is TRBJ2-3, with 10 bases lining up with TRBD2. V lost 6 bases, J lost 1 base, and 7 bases stayed unmatched. Germline V gene sequence: CDR1 SNHLY, CDR2 FYNNEI. The CDR3 totals 16 residues.